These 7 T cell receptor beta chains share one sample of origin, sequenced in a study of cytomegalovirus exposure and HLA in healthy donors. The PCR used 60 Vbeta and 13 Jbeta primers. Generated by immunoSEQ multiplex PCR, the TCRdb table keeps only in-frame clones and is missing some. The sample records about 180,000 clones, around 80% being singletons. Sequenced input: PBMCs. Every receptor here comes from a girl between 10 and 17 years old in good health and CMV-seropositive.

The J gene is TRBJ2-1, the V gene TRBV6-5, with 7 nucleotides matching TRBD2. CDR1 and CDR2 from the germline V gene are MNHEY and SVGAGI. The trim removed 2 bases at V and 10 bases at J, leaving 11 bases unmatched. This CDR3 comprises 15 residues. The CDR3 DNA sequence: TGTGCCAGCAGTTACCGGGCGGGAGTAGCGGTAGAGCAGTTCTTC. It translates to CASSYRAGVAVEQFF.

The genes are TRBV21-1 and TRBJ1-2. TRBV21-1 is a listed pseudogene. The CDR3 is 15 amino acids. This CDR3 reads CASSKVVGGRTGYTF. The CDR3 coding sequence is TGTGCCAGCAGCAAAGTGGTAGGCGGGCGCACTGGCTACACCTTC.

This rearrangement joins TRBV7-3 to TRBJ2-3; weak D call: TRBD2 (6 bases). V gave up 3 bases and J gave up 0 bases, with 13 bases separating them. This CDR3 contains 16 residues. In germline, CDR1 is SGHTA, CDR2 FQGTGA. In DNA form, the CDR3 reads TGTGCCAGCAGCTTTGAGGCGGGGAGAAGCACAGATACGCAGTATTTT. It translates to CASSFEAGRSTDTQYF.

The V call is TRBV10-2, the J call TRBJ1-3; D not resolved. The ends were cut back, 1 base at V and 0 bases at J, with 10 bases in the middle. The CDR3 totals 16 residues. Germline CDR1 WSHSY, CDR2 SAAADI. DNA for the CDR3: TGCGCCAGCAGTGAGTGGAGGGCAGCCTCTGGAAACACCATATATTTT. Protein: CASSEWRAASGNTIYF.

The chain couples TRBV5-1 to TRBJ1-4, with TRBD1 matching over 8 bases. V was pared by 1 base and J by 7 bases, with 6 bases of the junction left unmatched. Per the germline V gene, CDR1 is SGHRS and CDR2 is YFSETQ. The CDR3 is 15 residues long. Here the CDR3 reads CASSLRTGMAEKLFF. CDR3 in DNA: TGCGCCAGCAGCTTGCGGACAGGGATGGCTGAAAAACTGTTTTTT. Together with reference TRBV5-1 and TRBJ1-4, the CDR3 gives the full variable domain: KAGVTQTPRYLIKTRGQQVTLSCSPISGHRSVSWYQQTPGQGLQFLFEYFSETQRNKGNFPGRFSGRQFSNSRSEMNVSTLELGDSALYLCASSLRTGMAEKLFFGSGTQLSVL.

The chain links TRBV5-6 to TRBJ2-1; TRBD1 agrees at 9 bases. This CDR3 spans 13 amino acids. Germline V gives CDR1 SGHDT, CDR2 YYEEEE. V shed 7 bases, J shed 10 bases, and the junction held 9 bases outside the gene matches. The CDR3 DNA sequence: TGTGCCAGCCGGGACAGGGAGATCAGGGAGCAGTTCTTC. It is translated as CASRDREIREQFF.

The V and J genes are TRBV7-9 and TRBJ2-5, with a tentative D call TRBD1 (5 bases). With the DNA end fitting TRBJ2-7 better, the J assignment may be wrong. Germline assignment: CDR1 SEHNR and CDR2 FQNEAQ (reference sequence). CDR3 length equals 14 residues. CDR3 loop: CASSLGTRVYEQYF. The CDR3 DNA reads TGTGCCAGCAGCTTAGGCACCAGGGTCTACGAGCAGTACTTC.